This passage covers 8 T cell receptor beta chains from one sample sequenced in a study of control samples from healthy donors and cancer patients. The method was immunoSEQ multiplex PCR; TCRdb's version includes in-frame clones alone and lacks a portion of them. The repertoire holds over 150,000 clones, with approximately 94% as singletons. Sequencing was performed on PBMCs. The receptors shown here come from a man between 60 and 75 years old with colorectal cancer.

The count of this clone is one. This chain links TRBV29-1 with TRBJ1-1, with 9 positions matching TRBD1. The CDR3 sequence is 14 residues long. CDR1 SQVTM and CDR2 ANQGSEA come from the germline V gene. J gave up 3 bases and V 4 bases, and 6 bases lay outside the gene matches. CDR3 nucleotides: TGCAGCGTTGGGGCGGACAGGGGATACACTGAAGCTTTCTTT. It encodes CSVGADRGYTEAFF. Full variable domain (outside the CDR3, taken from reference TRBV29-1 and TRBJ1-1): SAVISQKPSRDICQRGTSLTIQCQVDSQVTMMFWYRQQPGQSLTLIATANQGSEATYESGFVIDKFPISRPNLTFSTLTVSNMSPEDSSIYLCSVGADRGYTEAFFGQGTRLTVV.

The chain joins TRBV9 to TRBJ2-3; 11 positions match TRBD2. Germline V gene sequence: CDR1 SGDLS, CDR2 YYNGEE. The CDR3 spans 15 residues. V shed 2 bases, J shed 8 bases, and the junction held 7 bases outside the gene matches. Written as DNA, the CDR3 is TGTGCCAGCAGCGTCCTAGCGGGGGGCTCGGTTACGCAGTATTTT. Translating it yields CASSVLAGGSVTQYF.

This chain uses TRBV4-1 with TRBJ1-1; 9 positions agree with TRBD1. CDR3 length: 18 residues. Trimming cost V 0 bases and J 0 bases; bases outside gene matches: 8. The germline gives CDR1 MGHRA, CDR2 YSYEKL. CDR3 loop: CASSQDDGDRAMNTEAFF. The CDR3 nucleotides are TGCGCCAGCAGCCAAGATGATGGGGACAGGGCGATGAACACTGAAGCTTTCTTT.

V usage is TRBV9 and J usage is TRBJ2-3; D gene uncertain. This CDR3 has 14 residues. Trimming pared 6 bases from V and 0 bases from J, leaving 11 bases between. Germline V gene sequence: CDR1 SGDLS, CDR2 YYNGEE. The CDR3 here is CASTDSLSTDTQYF. In DNA form, the CDR3 reads TGTGCCAGCACCGACTCCCTGAGCACAGATACGCAGTATTTT.

V usage is TRBV3-1 (or the pseudogene TRBV3-2) and J usage is TRBJ2-3; 9 bases are shared with TRBD2. The CDR3 is made up of 16 amino acids. After removal of 0 bases from V and 4 bases from J, the junction contained 5 bases not matched to a gene. Per germline, CDR1 LGHDT and CDR2 YNNKEL (reference sequence). As DNA, the CDR3 is TGTGCCAGCAGCCAAGATATGGCGGGGGGGCCAGATACGCAGTATTTT. It is translated as CASSQDMAGGPDTQYF.

This clone has only one observation. V usage is TRBV20-1 and J usage is TRBJ1-4; possible D gene TRBD1, 5 bases. CDR1 is DFQATT and CDR2 is SNEGSKA in the germline V gene (reference sequence). This CDR3 has 13 residues. Trimming took off 3 bases at V and 7 bases at J, with 12 bases between the two ends. CDR3 nucleotides: TGCAGTGCTAGTCGGGGGATGGGTGAAAAACTGTTTTTT. Amino acids: CSASRGMGEKLFF.

This chain joins TRBV5-8 and TRBJ2-7, with D tentatively TRBD2 (5 bases). Germline lookup yields CDR1 SGHTS and CDR2 YDEGEE. The CDR3 totals 14 residues. Trimming removed 4 bases from V and 3 bases from J, with 14 bases in between. This CDR3 reads CASSPGRASYEQYF. CDR3 in DNA: TGTGCCAGCAGCCCGGGAAGGGCGAGCTACGAGCAGTACTTC.

The rearrangement uses TRBV10-3 and TRBJ2-2; 7 positions agree with TRBD2. CDR1 is ENHRY, CDR2 SYGVKD, per germline. This CDR3 has 15 amino acids. J gave up 0 bases and V 10 bases, and 8 bases lay outside the gene matches. This chain's CDR3 is CATLPTSPNTGELFF. CDR3 in DNA: TGTGCCACACTCCCGACTAGCCCGAACACCGGGGAGCTGTTTTTT.